This T cell receptor (beta chain) is from a study of identical twins. A template switching step contributed a universal primer site, while unique molecular identifiers were present in the cDNA. TCRdb used MiXCR to reprocess the 5' RACE reads, holding one entry per CDR3 protein. Of around 570,000 distinct CDR3 sequences listed, more than 9% are singletons. Study-wide results and caveats: Excess sharing by twins proved weaker in beta out-of-frame sequences. Cord blood's abundant beta clonotypes had fewer insertions, unlike memory repertoires. Out-of-frame alpha sequences that twins shared showed excess low generation probability.

V was trimmed by 0 bases and J by 8 bases, leaving 2 bases between them. The CDR3 covers 11 residues. Germline V lookup: CDR1 MNHNS, CDR2 SASEGT. This clonotype was observed many times. The antigen is unknown. These data are also associated with another study on yellow fever vaccine responses in identical twins.

The TCR originated in a woman between 18 and 29 years old in good health. This chain uses TRBV6-1 with TRBJ2-1, with unresolved D. The specimen sequenced was PBMCs. This CDR3 reads CASSEAYEQFF. The CDR3 DNA sequence: TGTGCCAGCAGTGAAGCTTATGAGCAGTTCTTC.